The sequence of this TCR beta chain was determined in a study of T-cell memory formation after mild COVID-19. Study results and caveats: Clonal second-wave expansions that peaked on day 37 had unconfirmed SARS-CoV-2 specificity. Pre-infection memory already had some responding clones, implying cross-reactive memory joined.

TCRdb re-analysed the 5' RACE reads in MiXCR, keeping a single row per CDR3 protein. The profile shows about 340,000 distinct CDR3 sequences, approximately 21% of them singletons. The CDR3 length is 13 residues. Germline V gives CDR1 SGHRS, CDR2 YFSETQ. Deletions cut 4 bases from V and 6 bases from J, with 13 bases between. This clonotype came up a few times. The target antigen is unknown. The TCR comes from an adult woman who had mild COVID-19 (a few samples of this study predate the infection). Cell type and time point are not known. The V and J genes are TRBV5-1 and TRBJ1-1, with D possibly being TRBD1 (5 bases). Sequences were obtained from PBMCs or a T cell subset sorted from them (not recorded which). The CDR3 is CASSPERGSEAFF. The DNA of the CDR3 is TGCGCCAGCAGCCCTGAACGGGGGTCTGAAGCTTTCTTT.